The sequence of this TCR beta chain was determined in a study of blood T cell repertoires in COVID-19. With 2 bases clipped from V and 0 bases from J, the junction kept 7 bases outside the gene matches. CDR3 size: 16 residues. Per the germline V gene, CDR1 is MGHRA and CDR2 is YSYEKL. Some clones are missing from TCRdb's copy, which holds only in-frame ones; the method was immunoSEQ multiplex PCR. The sample includes 250,000 to 350,000 clones, around four fifths of them seen just once. The gene calls are TRBV4-1 and TRBJ2-7; 7 bases line up with TRBD2. This TCR was sampled from a woman in her forties or fifties with active or convalescent COVID-19. The sequencing input was peripheral blood. CDR3 DNA sequence: TGCGCCAGCAGCCAATTTCCGGGAGGTACCTCCTACGAGCAGTACTTC. This encodes CASSQFPGGTSYEQYF.